This TCR beta chain was captured in a study of cytomegalovirus exposure and HLA in healthy donors (dated by TCRdb to about 2017). At the level of the whole study: In an earlier analysis of several hundred of the donors, less than 350 Gb of sequence data and 100 million or so unique TCR beta sequences from 180 million or so T cells were reported. HLA typing covered class I and class II loci at four-digit resolution. In a later analysis, previously published TCR beta repertoires from 550 to 700 donors were re-analyzed and high-resolution HLA genotyping was added so that TCR occurrence patterns could be studied. To decide whether each TCR beta V gene segment behaved as functional or pseudogenic, an earlier analysis of several hundred of the donors relied on high-throughput TCR beta sequencing. A later genetic analysis took genome-wide SNP genotypes for about three fifths of the roughly 700 donors and used that subset as a discovery cohort. About 300 gigabases of sequencing data and 70 million to 95 million unique TCR sequences made up an early release that covered some 640 HLA-typed donors. Of the roughly 420 genotyped donors, 81% were placed in the genetic ancestry cluster associated with self-reported Caucasian donors. In addition to the first cohort of 500 to 850 subjects, a separate validation cohort of 120 different subjects was used. The study combined high-throughput TCR immunosequencing, statistical association of individual TCRs with disease status, and machine learning to predict cytomegalovirus infection status. The study aimed to test whether cataloging public T cell receptors could reveal signatures of past pathogen exposure. Across about 380 genotyped donors of the cohort, an average of roughly 250,000 unique TCR beta nucleotide sequences per donor were sequenced, and approximately 17% of those sequences were non-productive. The T cell repertoires of about 700 subjects were profiled by immunosequencing and related to cytomegalovirus serostatus. About 5 DR-DQ haplotypes were handled as single units for association and clustering, since linkage in the cohort was strong. The number of donors typed differed by locus, with about 629-630 for A, B, C, DRB1 and DQB1, more than 500 for DQA1, 600 to 610 for DPA1, and around 450 for DPB1. Every repertoire in the discovery cohort had been generated on one and the same sequencing platform. Alongside the repertoire data, information on donor age, sex, ethnicity and CMV serostatus was compiled. Rather than drawing on any new phenotypic data, the later analysis identified candidate immune exposures from TCR beta sequences and the way those sequences occurred across donors.

Study-wide findings and limitations: According to a later analysis, parvovirus B19, influenza, CMV and Epstein-Barr virus appeared linked to several top co-occurrence clusters. In a later genetic analysis, a missense DCLRE1C variant was associated with V-gene and J-gene trimming of TCR beta chains, and the association was replicated in an independent cohort. A later analysis found that most CMV-associated TCR beta chains appeared HLA-restricted, with HLA associations seemingly driven largely by CMV exposure. The cohort was sequenced for TCR beta chains only, and without alpha or paired-chain data the features that could be detected were limited. The authors suggested that the approach could potentially be extended to other disease states and immunological phenotypes. Most TCR sequences were seen in very few donors, while some public TCRs were found in many individuals. Because some donors lacked HLA typing at each locus, the association tests relied only on the typed subset. The only immune exposure information available for the cohort was CMV serostatus. In a later analysis, more than 15,000 TCR beta sequences were associated with specific HLA alleles at a false discovery rate of 0.05. In a later analysis, HLA-associated TCR beta chains were found to be more clonally expanded and to have lower generation probabilities than equally common non-associated chains. The classifier was reported to diagnose cytomegalovirus status with high specificity and sensitivity in both the original cohort and the validation cohort. Sequencing depth was assumed to be roughly uniform across donors in the presence/absence analyses, though that assumption may not hold. Strong co-occurrence of HLA alleles, especially DR and DQ, made assigning TCR associations to individual alleles difficult. In a later analysis, TCR association rates were found to vary across HLA loci, with the most associated TCRs seen for DRB1 alleles and the fewest for HLA-C alleles. Because counts were too low, about 18 rarely observed V segments, including chromosome 9 orphons, were excluded from the earlier analysis of fewer than 650 of the donors. A later genetic analysis reported fewer N-insertions in productive TCRs among donors in an Asian-associated ancestry cluster than the approximately 700-donor mean. Linkage disequilibrium might explain the correlated functional status among segregating V segments, but an unknown experimental factor could not be excluded. The study listed 164 TCR beta chains as associated with cytomegalovirus. A further reported finding was that TCR beta sequences accurately predicted the HLA-A and HLA-B alleles for most subjects in the first cohort. A few of the identified cytomegalovirus-associated TCR beta chains were confirmed in vitro to be specific for cytomegalovirus antigens. In an earlier analysis of some 540 of the donors, most TCR beta V segments appeared in productive rearrangements about 87% or about 30% of the time, broadly matching IMGT annotations. Some IMGT-functional V segments, including TRBV6-2 and TRBV6-3, could not be told apart with the 87-base-pair reads, so those segments were excluded. The sequencing pipeline was judged likely to have produced a cluster of highly shared sequence variants as a technical artifact.

The library was built by means of the immunoSEQ multiplex PCR assay. A mixture of 60 forward primers for TCR Vbeta segments and 13 reverse primers for TCR Jbeta segments was used in the multiplex PCR. Amplification of the CDR3 region of rearranged TCR beta genes was performed with a multiplex PCR assay on genomic DNA. The Illumina HiSeq System was used to sequence the amplified TCR beta libraries as 87-base-pair reads. As for the authors' bioinformatics: In a later analysis, tens of millions of unique TCR beta chains were counted across the approximately 640 repertoires, and roughly 11 million of these chains were shared by at least two donors. Raw reads were error-corrected and collapsed into unique sequences by a nearest-neighbor algorithm in which closely related sequences were merged to remove PCR and sequencing errors. Alignment of CDR3 sequences to IMGT reference sequences was used to assign V, D and J gene segments. For a sequence to be retained, a match of at least six nucleotides to both a V gene segment and a J gene segment was required. Rearrangements were classified as productive when the CDR3 lacked stop codons and remained in frame with V and J, and all other rearrangements were classified as non-productive. Following IMGT convention, CDR3 was defined as the stretch from the second conserved V-encoded cysteine up to the conserved J-encoded phenylalanine. Sequences without an unambiguous match to a single V gene segment were excluded from the earlier analysis of about 640 of the donors. An earlier analysis of several hundred of the donors classified V segments as functional when productive rearrangements were above 56.7% and as segregating when the standard deviation between donors was above 5%. A statistical classification framework was built to diagnose cytomegalovirus status from the catalog of TCR beta chain sequences. A later analysis assigned V and J genes by comparing TCR nucleotide sequences with IMGT/GENE-DB human TR gene sequences. The TCRdist pipeline was used in a later analysis to assign CDR3 sequences and most-parsimonious VDJ recombination scenarios. In a later analysis, each TCR beta chain was defined by its CDR3 amino acid sequence together with its V-gene family, and reads without a unique V-gene family were excluded. To address suspected cross-contamination and a sequencing artifact, a later analysis removed a few hundred highly shared, low-generation-probability nucleotide sequences. In a later analysis, a clonal expansion index was calculated for each public chain from normalized within-repertoire ranks of inferred template counts. In a later analysis, generation probabilities were computed with a VDJ recombination model fitted to out-of-frame rearrangements, and the resulting probabilities were checked against IGoR. Hypergeometric tests were used in a later analysis to score TCR-TCR, TCR-HLA and TCR-CMV co-occurrence, with a repertoire-size bias correction applied to the TCR pairs. A later analysis estimated false discovery rates by permuting HLA or CMV assignments 20 times. In a later analysis, co-occurring TCRs were grouped using DBSCAN, with TCRdist sequence similarity added in when clustering inside HLA-allele-positive subsets. Repertoires with fewer than 30,000 or more than 120,000 public chains, plus five repertoires with anomalous nucleotide sharing, were excluded from co-occurrence clustering. This is the immuneACCESS table as TCRdb keeps it, with only in-frame sequences that have V and J called. A part of the clones is gone; compared with another copy, unresolved V genes explain less than half, and the rest is unexplained. V and J calls plus clone size are reproduced from that table; the DNA served to infer D and trimming. The sample records under 200,000 clones, 10% to 15% of which are singletons. The top ten clonotypes cover 7.8% of the sample.

As concerns this clone: No antigen is known for it. Per-base quality was not reported, and no clone a single base away is much larger than it.

The cohort comprised some 680 healthy bone marrow donors. At the time of sampling, all cohort members were nominally healthy, though unrecorded immune exposures were likely present. The donor tested CMV seropositive, placing the donor among the 289 seropositive members of the cohort. A peripheral blood sample was provided by each donor, and peripheral blood mononuclear cells were used for TCR beta sequencing. The Qiagen DNeasy Blood Extraction Kit was used to extract genomic DNA from the blood cell samples. The germline V gene encodes CDR1 MDHEN and CDR2 SYDVKM. From its cysteine to its phenylalanine, the CDR3 spans 14 amino acids. Here the CDR3 DNA is all that survives: 42 bases in frame from base 1. Trimming at the junction amounts to 2 bases on V and 2 bases on J, and the germline ends lie 9 bases apart.

The clonotype comes from a man between 45 and 60 years old in good health and CMV-seropositive. This receptor chain uses TRBV28 and TRBJ1-1; the best D guess is TRBD1, with 6 bases matching. The sample comprised PBMCs. The CDR3 here reads CASSLIQGNTEAFF. DNA sequence: TGTGCCAGCAGTTTAATACAGGGAAACACTGAAGCTTTCTTT.